This TCR beta chain stems from a study of CD8+CD57+ T cells in acquired aplastic anemia. In the study overall: Sorted CD4+ and CD8+ cell DNA averaged around 3 ug.

Template material for TCR beta VDJ and CDR3 profiling consisted of genomic DNA. Each CDR3 protein gets one entry after TCRdb re-called the reads with MiXCR. The sample carries about 180,000 distinct CDR3 sequences, approximately 46% recorded once. Germline CDR1 is SQVTM and CDR2 is ANQGSEA. The CDR3 is 11 amino acids. Trimming pared 4 bases from V and 3 bases from J, leaving 7 bases between. The specimen was sorted CD4+, CD8+, or CD8+CD57+ T cells (not recorded which) from PBMCs. The chain couples TRBV29-1 to TRBJ2-7; D is undetermined. This TCR came from a human donor in good health. In DNA, the CDR3 is TGCAGCGTTGGGTCCGACTACGAGCAGTACTTC. Protein: CSVGSDYEQYF.